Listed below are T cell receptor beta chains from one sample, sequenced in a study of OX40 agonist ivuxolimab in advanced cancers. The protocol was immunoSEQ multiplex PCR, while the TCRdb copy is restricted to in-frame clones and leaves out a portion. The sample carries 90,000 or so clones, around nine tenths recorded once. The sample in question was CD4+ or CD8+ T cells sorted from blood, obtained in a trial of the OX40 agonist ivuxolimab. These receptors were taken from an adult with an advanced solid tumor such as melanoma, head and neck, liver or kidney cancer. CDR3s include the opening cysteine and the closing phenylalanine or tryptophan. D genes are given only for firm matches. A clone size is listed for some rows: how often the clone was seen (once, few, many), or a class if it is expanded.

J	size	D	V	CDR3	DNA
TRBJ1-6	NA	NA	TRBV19	CASSSNTANSPLHF	TGTGCCAGTAGTAGCAACACAGCTAATTCACCCCTCCACTTT
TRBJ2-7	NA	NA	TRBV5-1	CASSLDGTLSYEQYF	TGCGCCAGCAGCTTGGATGGGACACTATCCTACGAGCAGTACTTC
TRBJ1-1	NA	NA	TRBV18	CASSPSGEGNEAFF	TGTGCCAGCTCACCGTCGGGGGAGGGGAATGAAGCTTTCTTT
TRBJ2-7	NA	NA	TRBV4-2	CASSVAGSSYEQYF	TGTGCCAGCAGTGTGGCAGGGAGCTCCTACGAGCAGTACTTC
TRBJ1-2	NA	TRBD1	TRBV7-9	CASSLGAQGDRVRYGYTF	TGTGCCAGCAGCTTAGGGGCCCAAGGGGACAGGGTTCGGTATGGCTACACCTTC
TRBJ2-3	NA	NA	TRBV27	CASRDVAAADTQYF	TGTGCCAGCAGGGACGTAGCGGCGGCAGATACGCAGTATTTT
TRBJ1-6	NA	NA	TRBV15	CATSRDMDSGNSPLHF	TGTGCCACCAGCAGAGATATGGACAGCGGTAATTCACCCCTCCACTTT
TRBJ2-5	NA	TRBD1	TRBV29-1	CSVQGEWDSPAETQYF	TGCAGCGTCCAAGGGGAATGGGACAGTCCGGCGGAGACCCAGTACTTC
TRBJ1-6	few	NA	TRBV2	CATDQENNSPLHF	TGTGCCACAGATCAAGAGAATAATTCACCCCTCCACTTT
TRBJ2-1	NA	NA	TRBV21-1	CASSSKARNEQFF	TGTGCCAGCAGCAGTAAGGCCCGCAATGAGCAGTTCTTC
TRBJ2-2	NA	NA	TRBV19	CASTILEGTGELFF	TGTGCCAGTACCATATTGGAGGGCACCGGGGAGCTGTTTTTT
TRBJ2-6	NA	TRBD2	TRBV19	CASTLGGSGANVLTF	TGTGCCAGTACCCTCGGGGGGTCTGGGGCCAACGTCCTGACTTTC
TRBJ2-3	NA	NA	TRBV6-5	CASGGTSLNTDTQYF	TGTGCCAGCGGCGGGACTTCCCTAAACACAGATACGCAGTATTTT
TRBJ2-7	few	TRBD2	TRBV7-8	CASSLATRSGGSYEQYF	TGTGCCAGCAGCTTAGCCACTCGTAGCGGGGGAAGCTACGAGCAGTACTTC
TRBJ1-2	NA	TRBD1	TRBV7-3	CASSLTRDRVSIAF	TGTGCCAGCAGCTTAACGCGGGACAGGGTGTCTATAGCCTTC
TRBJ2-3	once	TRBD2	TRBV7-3	CASSFRLGTSGRLTDTQYF	TGTGCCAGCAGCTTTCGCCTCGGGACTAGCGGGCGTCTAACAGATACGCAGTATTTT
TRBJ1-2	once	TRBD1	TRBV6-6	CASREQGAVYGYTF	TGTGCCAGCAGGGAACAGGGGGCTGTCTATGGCTACACCTTC
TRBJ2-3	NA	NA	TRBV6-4	CASRAGQATDTQYF	TGTGCCAGCAGAGCGGGCCAGGCCACAGATACGCAGTATTTT
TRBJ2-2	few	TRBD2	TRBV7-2	CASSLTSASNTGELFF	TGTGCCAGCAGCTTGACTAGCGCCTCGAACACCGGGGAGCTGTTTTTT
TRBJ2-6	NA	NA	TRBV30	CAWSATGANVLTF	TGTGCCTGGAGTGCCACTGGGGCCAACGTCCTGACTTTC
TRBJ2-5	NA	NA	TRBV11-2	CASSLGPGVETQYF	TGTGCCAGCAGCTTAGGGCCAGGAGTGGAGACCCAGTACTTC
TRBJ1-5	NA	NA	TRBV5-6	CASNLGVGQPQHF	TGTGCCAGCAACCTAGGAGTGGGGCAGCCCCAGCATTTT